Listed below are T cell receptor beta chains from one sample, sequenced in a study of T cell responses to AZD1222 COVID-19 vaccine. Repertoires were generated with immunoSEQ multiplex PCR, while TCRdb's copy carries only in-frame clones and drops some. The top ten clones hold about 10% of a sample with some 120,000 clones, around 87% of them seen once. Here the sequenced sample was peripheral blood, taken on day 0 of AZD1222 vaccination. These receptors came from an adult in good health. The CDR3 runs from the conserved cysteine through the conserved F or W. D genes are given only for firm matches. Only some rows state a clone size, as once, few, many or a class for expanded clones.

CDR3 protein	CDR3 DNA	J gene	D gene	V gene	clone size
CASSTWTGGYEQYF	TGCGCCAGCAGCACCTGGACAGGCGGGTACGAGCAGTACTTC	TRBJ2-7	TRBD1	TRBV5-1	NA
CASSLEDRGRARAFF	TGTGCCAGCAGCTTAGAGGACAGGGGAAGGGCGAGGGCTTTCTTT	TRBJ1-1	TRBD1	TRBV11-2	NA
CASSEGTGGSEQYF	TGTGCCAGCAGCGAAGGGACAGGGGGCAGTGAGCAGTACTTC	TRBJ2-7	TRBD1	TRBV7-8	NA
CATRGGHTEAFF	TGTGCTACTCGGGGGGGCCACACTGAAGCTTTCTTT	TRBJ1-1	NA	TRBV10-3	few
CASSPGQALNTEAFF	TGTGCCAGCTCACCAGGACAGGCGTTGAACACTGAAGCTTTCTTT	TRBJ1-1	TRBD1	TRBV18	NA
CASSAGNYGYTF	TGTGCCAGCAGCGCCGGGAACTATGGCTACACCTTC	TRBJ1-2	NA	TRBV5-4	NA
CASSPNYGYTF	TGTGCCAGCAGCCCCAACTATGGCTACACCTTC	TRBJ1-2	NA	TRBV28	NA
CASSEQTGGGETQYF	TGTGCCAGCAGCGAGCAGACAGGGGGTGGAGAGACCCAGTACTTC	TRBJ2-5	TRBD1	TRBV11-3	NA
CASSVLGTGGSEQYF	TGTGCCAGCAGCGTCCTAGGGACAGGGGGCTCCGAGCAGTACTTC	TRBJ2-7	TRBD1	TRBV9	NA
CASSLDPGPIYGYTF	TGTGCCAGCAGCTTAGATCCGGGGCCGATCTATGGCTACACCTTC	TRBJ1-2	NA	TRBV11-2	NA
CASSVASGSYEQYF	TGTGCCAGCAGCGTAGCATCTGGGTCCTACGAGCAGTACTTC	TRBJ2-7	NA	TRBV9	NA
CSVLPEAFF	TGCAGCGTTTTGCCTGAAGCTTTCTTT	TRBJ1-1	NA	TRBV29-1	once
CASSPGTFYEQYF	TGTGCCAGCAGTCCGGGGACATTCTACGAGCAGTACTTC	TRBJ2-7	NA	TRBV6-6	NA
CASSLNGAPVYGYTF	TGTGCCAGCAGCTTAAATGGGGCCCCCGTCTATGGCTACACCTTC	TRBJ1-2	NA	TRBV7-2	few
CASSLAPSYEQYF	TGTGCCAGCAGCTTGGCACCCTCCTACGAGCAGTACTTC	TRBJ2-7	NA	TRBV5-5	NA
CAGKWTRQETQYF	TGTGCCGGAAAATGGACTAGACAAGAGACCCAGTACTTC	TRBJ2-5	TRBD2	TRBV19	NA
CASSDFYNEQFF	TGTGCCAGCAGTGACTTTTACAATGAGCAGTTCTTC	TRBJ2-1	NA	TRBV25-1	NA
CASSQAGTSGRLTSSTDTQYF	TGTGCCAGCAGCCAAGCCGGGACTAGCGGGAGGCTCACCTCGAGCACAGATACGCAGTATTTT	TRBJ2-3	TRBD2	TRBV3-1/TRBV3-2	once
CASSITGTNTEAFF	TGTGCCAGTAGTATAACAGGAACGAACACTGAAGCTTTCTTT	TRBJ1-1	NA	TRBV19	NA
CASSLDPGGSGTNEKLFF	TGCGCCAGCAGCTTGGACCCAGGGGGCTCGGGGACTAATGAAAAACTGTTTTTT	TRBJ1-4	TRBD1	TRBV5-1	NA
CASSLGQRNEQYF	TGTGCCAGTAGTCTAGGACAGCGGAACGAGCAGTACTTC	TRBJ2-7	NA	TRBV19	NA
CASSSGRGTSTEAFF	TGCGCCAGCAGCTCAGGGAGGGGGACCTCGACTGAAGCTTTCTTT	TRBJ1-1	NA	TRBV5-1	NA
CASSLGQGRDTEAFF	TGTGCCAGCAGCTTGGGGCAGGGTCGGGACACTGAAGCTTTCTTT	TRBJ1-1	NA	TRBV13	NA
CASSQTNQPQHF	TGTGCCAGCAGCCAAACCAATCAGCCCCAGCATTTT	TRBJ1-5	NA	TRBV12-3/TRBV12-4	NA
CASSLLGAAQHF	TGTGCCAGCAGTTTATTGGGGGCGGCCCAGCATTTT	TRBJ1-5	NA	TRBV28	NA
CASSVTLQETQYF	TGTGCCAGCAGCGTTACTTTGCAAGAGACCCAGTACTTC	TRBJ2-5	NA	TRBV9	NA
CASSVEGDGSYEQYF	TGTGCCAGCAGCGTAGAAGGGGACGGATCCTACGAGCAGTACTTC	TRBJ2-7	NA	TRBV9	NA
CASSPRDVGRFYEQYF	TGTGCCAGCAGCCCCCGAGACGTGGGACGGTTCTACGAGCAGTACTTC	TRBJ2-7	NA	TRBV9	NA
CASSFPGQGLTKNIQYF	TGTGCCAGCAGCTTTCCGGGACAGGGTCTGACCAAAAACATTCAGTACTTC	TRBJ2-4	TRBD1	TRBV7-8	NA
CASSYSQNGETQYF	TGTGCCAGCAGTTACTCACAGAATGGGGAGACCCAGTACTTC	TRBJ2-5	NA	TRBV6-2/TRBV6-3	NA
CASSLETGANEKLFF	TGCGCCAGCAGCTTGGAAACAGGGGCTAATGAAAAACTGTTTTTT	TRBJ1-4	TRBD1	TRBV5-1	NA
CASRRWGQGYEQYF	TGTGCCAGCAGGCGGTGGGGACAGGGGTACGAGCAGTACTTC	TRBJ2-7	TRBD1	TRBV2	once
CASSIELAGAWEQYF	TGTGCCAGTAGTATAGAATTAGCGGGAGCGTGGGAGCAGTACTTC	TRBJ2-7	TRBD2	TRBV19	NA
CASSDWDRGSNQPQHF	TGCGCCAGCAGTGATTGGGACAGGGGTAGCAATCAGCCCCAGCATTTT	TRBJ1-5	TRBD1	TRBV10-2	NA
CASSPERSSGDEQFF	TGCGCCAGCAGCCCCGAGCGCTCAAGTGGCGATGAGCAGTTCTTC	TRBJ2-1	NA	TRBV5-1	NA
CASSLVGSGNTIYF	TGTGCCAGCAGCTTAGTGGGTTCTGGAAACACCATATATTTT	TRBJ1-3	NA	TRBV7-2	NA
CASRSADTQYF	TGTGCCAGCAGATCAGCAGATACGCAGTATTTT	TRBJ2-3	NA	TRBV28	NA
CSGLGGGGGYNEQFF	TGCAGCGGGCTCGGTGGGGGCGGTGGCTACAATGAGCAGTTCTTC	TRBJ2-1	NA	TRBV29-1	NA
CASSLETQYF	TGTGCCAGCAGTTTGGAGACCCAGTACTTC	TRBJ2-5	NA	TRBV27	NA
CASRDPGQDYNEQFF	TGTGCCAGCAGGGATCCGGGACAGGACTACAATGAGCAGTTCTTC	TRBJ2-1	TRBD1	TRBV6-6	NA
CASSLVQTADTQYF	TGCGCCAGCAGCTTGGTACAGACCGCAGATACGCAGTATTTT	TRBJ2-3	NA	TRBV5-1	NA
CASSLEGRALYGYTF	TGTGCCAGCAGCTTAGAGGGCAGGGCCCTCTATGGCTACACCTTC	TRBJ1-2	NA	TRBV7-2	NA
CASSILVGEAFF	TGTGCCAGCAGTATTCTGGTGGGTGAAGCTTTCTTT	TRBJ1-1	NA	TRBV2	NA
CAWSRDRGMSGANVLTF	TGTGCCTGGAGCCGGGACAGGGGAATGAGTGGGGCCAACGTCCTGACTTTC	TRBJ2-6	TRBD1	TRBV30	NA